These T cell receptor beta chains were read from a single sample in a study of T cell changes during pregnancy in multiple sclerosis. TCRdb's copy holds only in-frame clones and misses some; the assay was immunoSEQ multiplex PCR. In the table there are approximately 83,000 clones, around 93% of which are singletons. Specimen: peripheral blood, collected in the third trimester of pregnancy. Receptors originate from a female donor with multiple sclerosis, enrolled in a pregnancy study. CDR3s include the opening cysteine and the closing phenylalanine or tryptophan. Fields, in order: J gene, V gene, D gene, clone size, CDR3 DNA, CDR3 protein. A D gene is named only where the DNA matches it firmly. Expanded clones get a size class; other rows say once, few or many, or leave the size out.

TRBJ2-3	TRBV7-2	.	.	TGTGCCAGCAGCCTACCGGGGGGCGGAACAGATACGCAGTATTTT	CASSLPGGGTDTQYF
TRBJ2-2	TRBV4-1	TRBD1	.	TGCGCCAGCAGCCAAGATTGGGCAGGGGGCGGCGGGGAGCTGTTTTTT	CASSQDWAGGGGELFF
TRBJ2-2	TRBV6-5	.	.	TGTGCCAGCAGTTACGGGCTAGGGGGTACTGCCGGGGAGCTGTTTTTT	CASSYGLGGTAGELFF
TRBJ2-2	TRBV7-8	TRBD2	.	TGTGCCAGCAGCTTAGCCGAGCGGGAGGCCGGGGAGCTGTTTTTT	CASSLAEREAGELFF
TRBJ1-3	TRBV7-9	.	.	TGTGCCAGCACCTCGGGTGTGAACACCATATATTTT	CASTSGVNTIYF
TRBJ2-5	TRBV20-1	.	.	TGCAGTGCTAGGGGGGGGACCCAGTACTTC	CSARGGTQYF
TRBJ2-1	TRBV7-8	TRBD1	.	TGTGCCAGCAGCTTACTTCGGAAGATAGGGGGCGATGAGCAGTTCTTC	CASSLLRKIGGDEQFF
TRBJ1-5	TRBV7-8	TRBD1	.	TGTGCCAGCAGCTGGGGACAGACGGGCTATAGCAATCAGCCCCAGCATTTT	CASSWGQTGYSNQPQHF
TRBJ1-2	TRBV13	.	once	TGTGCCAGCAGCTTAGGCGGGGGGCAGGTCTATGGCTACACCTTC	CASSLGGGQVYGYTF
TRBJ2-1	TRBV4-2	TRBD2	.	TGTGCCAGCAGCCAGGGACTAGCGGGAGGGCCTTACAATGAGCAGTTCTTC	CASSQGLAGGPYNEQFF
TRBJ2-3	TRBV27	.	once	TGTGCCAGCACTGAAAACAGGCTAGGTGGCACAGATACGCAGTATTTT	CASTENRLGGTDTQYF
TRBJ2-2	TRBV30	.	.	TGTGCCTGGAATTCGGGAACGAACACCGGGGAGCTGTTTTTT	CAWNSGTNTGELFF
TRBJ2-3	TRBV11-2	TRBD2	.	TGTGCCAGCAGCCCAGCGGGAGGACCAGATACGCAGTATTTT	CASSPAGGPDTQYF
TRBJ2-3	TRBV27	TRBD2	.	TGTGCCAGCGCCCGGGGACTAGGAAGCACAGATACGCAGTATTTT	CASARGLGSTDTQYF
TRBJ1-3	TRBV7-2	.	.	TGTGCCAGCAGCTCGCTGGCTGCTGGTGGAAACACCATATATTTT	CASSSLAAGGNTIYF
TRBJ1-4	TRBV28	.	.	TGTGCCAGCAGTTTTAAGGGAGGAAAACTGTTTTTT	CASSFKGGKLFF
TRBJ2-7	TRBV19	.	once	TGTGCCCCGGGACTCCTAACCTACGAGCAGTACTTC	CAPGLLTYEQYF
TRBJ1-2	TRBV5-4	.	.	TGTGCCAGCAGGGACACTGACGGCGTCTATGGCTACACCTTC	CASRDTDGVYGYTF
TRBJ2-1	TRBV6-4	.	.	TGTGCCAGCAGCCCTAAGGACAACTACAATGAGCAGTTCTTC	CASSPKDNYNEQFF
TRBJ1-5	TRBV28	TRBD1	.	TGTGCCAGCAGTACGACAGGGGCGGGGGGCAATCAGCCCCAGCATTTT	CASSTTGAGGNQPQHF
TRBJ2-4	TRBV21-1	.	.	TGTGCCAGCAGCAAACCGCCGCGGGGACCCGACATTCAGTACTTC	CASSKPPRGPDIQYF
TRBJ1-3	TRBV5-1	TRBD1	.	TGCGCCAGCAGCTTGGAGTTAGGGGACAGGGGAGAAGGGGGCAGCCCCATCTCTGGAAACACCATATATTTT	CASSLELGDRGEGGSPISGNTIYF
TRBJ2-3	TRBV29-1	TRBD1	once	TGCAGCGTTGAAGACCCCCAAGGGGGGACAGGAAGCACAGATACGCAGTATTTT	CSVEDPQGGTGSTDTQYF
TRBJ2-6	TRBV7-9	.	once	TGTGCCAGCAGCTACCAGGGCTCTGGGGCCAACGTCCTGACTTTC	CASSYQGSGANVLTF
TRBJ2-7	TRBV28	TRBD1	.	TGTGCCAGCAGTTCAATACCCGGACAGGGACCCCACTACGAGCAGTACTTC	CASSSIPGQGPHYEQYF
TRBJ1-5	TRBV7-3	.	.	TGTGCCAGCAGCTTAGGGAGGGATAGCAATCAGCCCCAGCATTTT	CASSLGRDSNQPQHF
TRBJ1-1	TRBV30	.	few	TGTGCCTGGAGTGTTTTAAGCCTCATGAACACTGAAGCTTTCTTT	CAWSVLSLMNTEAFF
TRBJ2-1	TRBV6-5	.	.	TGTGCCAGCAGTTCCCAATCTTTTGTGAAGAGAAATGAGCAGTTCTTC	CASSSQSFVKRNEQFF
TRBJ2-3	TRBV10-3	TRBD1	.	TGTGCCATCACTTCAAGACAGGGGTACACAGATACGCAGTATTTT	CAITSRQGYTDTQYF